This T cell receptor beta chain was recorded in a study of beta chain features in type 1 diabetes (dated by TCRdb to the late 2010s). General notes on the study: Patients and healthy donors did not differ in mean age, gender distribution, total cell number or subset yield. The study compared TCRB repertoires of sorted circulating CD4+ T cell subsets between recently diagnosed type 1 diabetes patients and matched healthy donors. Regulatory and stem cell-like memory subsets were obtained from only 8 patients and roughly eight healthy donors, while naive and central memory subsets were obtained from all 28 donors. A total of roughly 100 million sorted cells were examined across all samples, and a strong correlation was observed between cell number per subset and RNA yield. What the study reported, not specific to this receptor: Type 1 diabetes patients showed a moderate but significant shortening of TCRB CDR3 length in all four CD4+ subsets. Only small numbers of individuals were included in the HLA sub-analyses, which left unresolved whether HLA type had any influence on TCRB rearrangement. Patients with type 1 diabetes made fewer insertions and deleted more nucleotides at VDJ recombination sites, implying thymic rearrangement abnormalities. Shorter templates might be favored by PCR, yet because patient and control samples were amplified and corrected together, any such skew would affect both groups equally. Sequencing cDNA rather than genomic DNA could over-represent highly expressing activated cells, although activation and CD3 levels did not differ between groups. The naive, central memory and regulatory TCRB repertoires appeared to resemble one another more closely among patients than among healthy donors.

The High Capacity cDNA Reverse Transcription Kit was used to reverse transcribe all of the isolated RNA, meaning that expressed TCRB transcripts were what got sequenced. Deep immunoSEQ sequencing was performed on naive, central memory and regulatory T cell samples, with an average of approximately 4 million total reads per sample. After sorted cells were lysed in RLT buffer, RNA was extracted with DNase-treated RNeasy Micro or Mini kits, with the choice depending on cell number. Each cell subset was processed separately to prevent cross-contamination, with patient and healthy donor samples processed together. TCRB sequences were amplified from cDNA with the immunoSEQ multiplex PCR, producing 87-bp fragments spanning the CDR3 region. Sequencing of the amplicons was done on the Illumina HiSeq platform. In the authors' own workflow: Synthetic template baselines were used to correct PCR bias computationally, reads within Hamming distance 2 were collapsed, and singletons that could not be merged were discarded. Reads were aligned to IMGT to assign V, D and J genes, CDR3 length, and insertions or deletions at six rearrangement sites. Within each subset, clonotype counts were normalized to sorted cell number, and only after that were true diversity and Gini coefficients computed with the tcR R package. Repertoire sharing was quantified using the overlap coefficient calculated on TCRB nucleotide sequences. Out-of-frame TCRB sequences from naive cells were analyzed as a proxy for the pre-selection repertoire. Held by TCRdb, this immuneACCESS table contains in-frame sequences only and omits some clones. Under half of the omission traces to an unresolved V gene where checked; the cause of the rest is unknown. V and J calls and clone size are given by that table; D and trimming were obtained from the DNA. This sample has 620,000 or so clones in its table, and roughly 15% of those were observed once. 0.09% to 0.095% of the sample is in the top ten clones.

From each donor, a single peripheral blood sample of approximately 0.11 L on average was drawn into heparinised tubes. Naive, central memory, regulatory and stem cell-like memory CD4+ T cells were sorted on a BD FACSAria II using a panel including CD45RO, CCR7, CD25, CD127, CD95 and CD27. Every sorted population had a purity above 98%. PBMCs were isolated immediately by Lymphoprep density gradient centrifugation and stained directly without culture. Samples were stained and sorted in pairs, with one healthy donor and one patient per experiment, so that batch effects were minimized. Clipping removes 2 bases from V and 2 bases from J, with 9 as the unmatched junction base count. The CDR3 has 18 amino acids, counting the end cysteine and phenylalanine. This entry keeps only the CDR3 DNA: 54 bases, framed from base 1. Per the germline V gene (reference sequence), SGHNT is the CDR1 and YYREEE is the CDR2.

As concerns this clone: Its specific antigen is unknown. No base quality values were provided; no much bigger clone lies one nucleotide off.

This receptor was identified in a man aged 18 to 35 in good health. The sequencing sample was made of naive CD4+ T cells from blood. According to the study, the label for this sample's cell subset or site signals: true naive CD4+ T cells. The receptor chain draws on TRBV5-4 and TRBJ2-3, with TRBD2 identical over 12 junction bases. The CDR3 here reads CASSFPSLAGGHTDTQYF. The DNA reads TGTGCCAGCAGCTTCCCCTCACTAGCGGGGGGCCACACAGATACGCAGTATTTT.